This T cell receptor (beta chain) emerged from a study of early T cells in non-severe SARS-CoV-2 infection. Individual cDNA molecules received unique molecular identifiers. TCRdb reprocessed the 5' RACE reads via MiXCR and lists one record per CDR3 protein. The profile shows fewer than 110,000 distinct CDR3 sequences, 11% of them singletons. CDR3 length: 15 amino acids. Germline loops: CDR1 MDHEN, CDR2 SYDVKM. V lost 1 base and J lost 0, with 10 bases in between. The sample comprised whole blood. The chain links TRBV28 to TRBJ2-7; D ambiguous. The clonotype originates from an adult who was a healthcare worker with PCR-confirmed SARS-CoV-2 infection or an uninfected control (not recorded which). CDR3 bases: TGTGCCAGCAGTTTATCCCGCGGAACCTCCTACGAGCAGTACTTC. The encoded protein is CASSLSRGTSYEQYF.